The clone carrying this T cell receptor beta chain turned up a few times. The V and J ends lost 1 base and 6 bases respectively, with 16 bases between them. Germline assignment: CDR1 DFQATT and CDR2 SNEGSKA (reference sequence). This CDR3 has 15 amino acids. MiXCR, run by TCRdb on the RT-PCR reads, gives a single entry per CDR3 protein. The data show fewer than 700,000 distinct CDR3 sequences, 10% to 15% seen once. These data are taken from a study of response to subunit inactivated influenza vaccine. The rearrangement uses TRBV20-1 and TRBJ2-1, with D tentatively TRBD1 or TRBD2 (5 bases each). This specimen was PBMCs from blood, taken roughly 45 days after vaccination. The sequence derives from a man aged 45 to 65 who received an inactivated influenza vaccine. The DNA of the CDR3 is TGCAGTGCTAGAGGGTTTGGGGGTACCCCCAATGAGCAGTTCTTC. This translates into CSARGFGGTPNEQFF.